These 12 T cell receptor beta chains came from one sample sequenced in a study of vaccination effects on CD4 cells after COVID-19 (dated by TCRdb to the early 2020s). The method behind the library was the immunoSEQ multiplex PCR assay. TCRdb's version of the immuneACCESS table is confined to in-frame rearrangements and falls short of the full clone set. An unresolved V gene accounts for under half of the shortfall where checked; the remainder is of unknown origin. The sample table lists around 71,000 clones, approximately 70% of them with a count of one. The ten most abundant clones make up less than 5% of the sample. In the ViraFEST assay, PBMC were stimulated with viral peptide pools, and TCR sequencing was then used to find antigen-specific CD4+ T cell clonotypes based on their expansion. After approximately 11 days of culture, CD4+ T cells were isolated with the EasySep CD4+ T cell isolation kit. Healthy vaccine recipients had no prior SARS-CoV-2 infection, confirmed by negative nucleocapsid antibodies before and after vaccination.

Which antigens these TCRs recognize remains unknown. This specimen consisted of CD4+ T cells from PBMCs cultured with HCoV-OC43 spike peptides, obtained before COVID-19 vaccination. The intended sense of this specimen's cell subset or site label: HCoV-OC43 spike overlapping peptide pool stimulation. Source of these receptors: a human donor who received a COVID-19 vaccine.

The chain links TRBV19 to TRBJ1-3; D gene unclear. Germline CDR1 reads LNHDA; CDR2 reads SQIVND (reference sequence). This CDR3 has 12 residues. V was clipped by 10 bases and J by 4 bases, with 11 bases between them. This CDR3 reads CATLKTGNTIYF. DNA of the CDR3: TGTGCCACCCTCAAAACCGGAAACACCATATATTTT.

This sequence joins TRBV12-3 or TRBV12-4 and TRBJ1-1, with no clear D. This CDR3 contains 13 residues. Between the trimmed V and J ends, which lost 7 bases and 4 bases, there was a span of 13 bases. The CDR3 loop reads CASTWPYGTEAFF. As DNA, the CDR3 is TGTGCCAGCACATGGCCGTATGGCACTGAAGCTTTCTTT.

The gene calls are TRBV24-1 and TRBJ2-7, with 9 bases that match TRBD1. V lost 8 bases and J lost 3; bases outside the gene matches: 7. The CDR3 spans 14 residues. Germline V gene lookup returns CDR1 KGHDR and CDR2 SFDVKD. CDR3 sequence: CATTTGTGNYEQYV. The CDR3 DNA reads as TGTGCCACCACAACCGGGACAGGGAACTACGAGCAGTACGTC.

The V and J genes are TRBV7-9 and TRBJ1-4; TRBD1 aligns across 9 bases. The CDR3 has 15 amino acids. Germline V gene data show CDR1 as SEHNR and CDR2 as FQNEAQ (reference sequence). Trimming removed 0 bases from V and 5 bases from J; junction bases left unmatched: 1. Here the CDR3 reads CASSLAGTGNEKLFF. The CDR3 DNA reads TGTGCCAGCAGCTTAGCCGGGACAGGGAATGAAAAACTGTTTTTT. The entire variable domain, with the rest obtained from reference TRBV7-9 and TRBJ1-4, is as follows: DTGVSQNPRHKITKRGQNVTFRCDPISEHNRLYWYRQTLGQGPEFLTYFQNEAQLEKSRLLSDRFSAERPKGSFSTLEIQRTEQGDSAMYLCASSLAGTGNEKLFFGSGTQLSVL.

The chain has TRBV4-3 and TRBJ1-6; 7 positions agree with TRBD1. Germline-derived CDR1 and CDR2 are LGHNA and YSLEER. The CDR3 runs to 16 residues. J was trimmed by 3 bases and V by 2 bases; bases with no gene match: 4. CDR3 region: CASSQTGQIYNSPLHF. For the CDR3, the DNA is TGCGCCAGCAGCCAAACGGGACAGATCTATAATTCACCCCTCCACTTT.

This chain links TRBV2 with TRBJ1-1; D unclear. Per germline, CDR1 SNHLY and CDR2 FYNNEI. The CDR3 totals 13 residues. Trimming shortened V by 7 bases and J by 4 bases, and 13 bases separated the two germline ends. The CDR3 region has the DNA TGTGCCAGCATAAGAGCCCCGGGCACTGAAGCTTTCTTT. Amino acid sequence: CASIRAPGTEAFF.

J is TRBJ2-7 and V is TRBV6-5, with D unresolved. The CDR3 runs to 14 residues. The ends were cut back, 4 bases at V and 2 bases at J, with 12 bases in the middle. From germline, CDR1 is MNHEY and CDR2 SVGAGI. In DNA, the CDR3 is TGTGCCAGCAGTTCCAGCACCGACACCTACGAGCAGTACGTC. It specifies CASSSSTDTYEQYV.

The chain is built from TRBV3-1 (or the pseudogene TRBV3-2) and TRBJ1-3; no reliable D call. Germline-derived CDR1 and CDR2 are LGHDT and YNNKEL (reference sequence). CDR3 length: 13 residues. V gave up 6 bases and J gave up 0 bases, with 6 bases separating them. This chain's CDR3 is CASRAGSGNTIYF. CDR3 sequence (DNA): TGTGCCAGCAGGGCGGGCTCTGGAAACACCATATATTTT.

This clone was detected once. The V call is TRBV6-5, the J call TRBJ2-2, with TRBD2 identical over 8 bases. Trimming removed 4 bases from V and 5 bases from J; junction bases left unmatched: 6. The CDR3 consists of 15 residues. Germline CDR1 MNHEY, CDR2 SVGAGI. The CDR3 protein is CASSLGTRVTGELFF. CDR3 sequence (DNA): TGTGCCAGCAGTTTGGGGACTAGAGTTACCGGGGAGCTGTTTTTT.

This CDR3 reads CASSPQLLAQGMETQYF. CDR3 nucleotide sequence: TGTGCCAGCAGCCCGCAACTACTAGCGCAGGGCATGGAGACCCAGTACTTC. The rearrangement joins TRBV7-2 to TRBJ2-5; 7 bases are shared with TRBD2. Germline V gene lookup returns CDR1 SGHTA and CDR2 FQGNSA. The trim removed 5 bases at V and 5 bases at J, leaving 17 bases unmatched. The CDR3 extends over 17 amino acids.

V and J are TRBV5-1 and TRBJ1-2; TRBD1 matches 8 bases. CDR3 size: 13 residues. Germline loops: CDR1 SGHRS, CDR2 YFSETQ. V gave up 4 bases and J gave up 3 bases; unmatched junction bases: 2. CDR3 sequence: CASSPTGDYGYTF. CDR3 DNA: TGCGCCAGCAGCCCGACAGGGGACTATGGCTACACCTTC. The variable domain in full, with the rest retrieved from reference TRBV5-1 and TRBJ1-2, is KAGVTQTPRYLIKTRGQQVTLSCSPISGHRSVSWYQQTPGQGLQFLFEYFSETQRNKGNFPGRFSGRQFSNSRSEMNVSTLELGDSALYLCASSPTGDYGYTFGSGTRLTVV.

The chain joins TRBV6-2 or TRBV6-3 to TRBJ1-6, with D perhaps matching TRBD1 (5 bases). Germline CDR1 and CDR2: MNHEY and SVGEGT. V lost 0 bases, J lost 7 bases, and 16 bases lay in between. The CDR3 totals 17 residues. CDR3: CASSYSRGPRDNSPLHF. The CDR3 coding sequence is TGTGCCAGCAGTTACTCAAGAGGTCCCAGGGACAATTCACCCCTCCACTTT.